The present T cell receptor (beta chain) was sequenced within a study of early T cells in non-severe SARS-CoV-2 infection. In the study overall: Chains were not paired, and sequencing was done on bulk RNA from unsorted whole blood.

The table lists this clonotype with many counts. Its antigen remains unknown. V was clipped by 1 base and J by 5 bases, with 15 bases between them. Germline V lookup: CDR1 SQVTM, CDR2 ANQGSEA. This CDR3 is 14 amino acids long. Unique molecular identifiers were affixed to single, distinct cDNA molecules. TCRdb processed the 5' RACE reads anew with MiXCR; each CDR3 protein has one entry. The top ten hold approximately 4% of the sample, which has tens of thousands of distinct CDR3 sequences, more than 10% seen once. Notes on the study in general: VDJdb matches were skewed toward anti-spike CD8 T cell responses.

The sequence was obtained from an adult who was a healthcare worker with PCR-confirmed SARS-CoV-2 infection or an uninfected control (not recorded which). This chain connects TRBV29-1 to TRBJ2-7; perhaps TRBD2 as D (6 bases). Sequencing was done on a sample of whole blood. The CDR3 coding sequence is TGCAGCGTTGAAGGGGCGGGAAGCGCTGACGAGCAGTACTTC. Its translation: CSVEGAGSADEQYF.